The 24 T cell receptor beta chains presented below share a single source sample, sequenced in a study of cytomegalovirus exposure and HLA in healthy donors. Amplification used 60 Vbeta primers and 13 Jbeta primers. Measured with immunoSEQ multiplex PCR; TCRdb has only the in-frame clones, and not every one. The repertoire includes about 130,000 clones, over 70% of them detected once, and 2% to 2.5% sits in the top ten. Sequencing input: PBMCs. The receptors were gathered from a man aged 25 to 40 in good health and CMV-seronegative.

This clone was seen at least ten times. The chain uses TRBV2 and TRBJ1-1; TRBD1 aligns across 8 bases. This CDR3 region has 12 residues. V lost 6 bases and J lost 10; bases outside the gene matches: 7. Germline CDR1 is SNHLY and CDR2 is FYNNEI. CDR3 sequence reads: CASRAGTGPAFF. For the CDR3, the DNA is TGTGCCAGCAGGGCCGGGACAGGACCAGCTTTCTTT.

This clone appeared a few times. The chain carries TRBV6-5 and TRBJ1-1; TRBD1 might be the D (5 bases). The CDR3 extends over 14 amino acids. Trimming stripped 5 bases from V and 4 bases from J, with 14 bases between. Germline V lookup: CDR1 MNHEY, CDR2 SVGAGI. The CDR3 DNA is TGTGCCAGCAGTGAAATGGTGGGGGGCACTGAAGCTTTCTTT. This encodes CASSEMVGGTEAFF.

This chain uses TRBV7-2 with TRBJ2-4; 8 positions match TRBD1. The germline CDR1 and CDR2 sequences are SGHTA and FQGNSA. The CDR3 sequence is 16 residues long. V shed 1 base and J 10 bases; nucleotides not matched to a gene: 12. This CDR3 reads CASSLGTGQGSGIQYF. The CDR3 DNA reads TGTGCCAGCAGCTTAGGGACAGGGCAGGGGAGTGGGATTCAGTACTTC.

The J gene is TRBJ2-3, the V gene TRBV9; TRBD1 aligns across 10 bases. Germline assignment: CDR1 SGDLS and CDR2 YYNGEE. The CDR3 is 16 residues long. V lost 4 bases, J lost 3 bases, and 8 bases stayed unmatched. CDR3 in amino acids: CASSLLGGQGTDTQYF. Written as DNA, the CDR3 is TGTGCCAGCAGCCTTTTGGGGGGACAGGGGACAGATACGCAGTATTTT.

The chain uses TRBV28 and TRBJ2-1; no clear D. Germline CDR1 MDHEN, CDR2 SYDVKM. The V gene lost 1 base and the J gene lost 7 bases, with 5 bases spanning the gap. The CDR3 contains 12 residues. The CDR3 sequence: CASSLSQNEQFF. The CDR3 DNA follows: TGTGCCAGCAGTTTATCCCAAAATGAGCAGTTCTTC.

This sequence joins TRBV6-6 and TRBJ2-1; 7 nucleotides match TRBD1. This CDR3 is built from 14 residues. The germline gives CDR1 MNHNY, CDR2 SVGAGI (reference sequence). The V and J ends lost 3 bases and 7 bases, in that order; junction bases with no gene match: 6. CDR3 amino acids: CASSYNRGRNEQFF. CDR3 in DNA: TGTGCCAGCAGTTATAACAGGGGTAGAAATGAGCAGTTCTTC.

The chain is built from TRBV23-1 and TRBJ1-2; 7 bases map to TRBD1. TRBV23-1 is an ORF; its function is uncertain. There are 12 residues in the CDR3. The V segment lost 6 bases and the J segment 5 bases; nucleotides outside the gene matches: 3. The CDR3 sequence: CASRDRLYGYTF. CDR3 nucleotide sequence: TGCGCCAGCAGGGACAGGCTATATGGCTACACCTTC.

V usage is TRBV25-1 and J usage is TRBJ1-3; a weak D match, TRBD1 (6 bases). Germline V gene data show CDR1 as MGHDK and CDR2 as SYGVNS. V was clipped by 5 bases and J by 3 bases, with 8 bases between them. This CDR3 has 13 residues. CDR3 sequence reads: CASSIGGGNTIYF. The CDR3 nucleotides read TGTGCCAGCAGTATAGGGGGTGGAAACACCATATATTTT.

V gene TRBV28 combines with J gene TRBJ1-2; 9 bases are shared with TRBD1. The CDR3 is made up of 13 amino acids. V lost 3 bases to trimming and J lost 8 bases; unmatched junction nucleotides: 4. CDR1 MDHEN and CDR2 SYDVKM come from the germline V gene. The CDR3 DNA sequence: TGTGCCAGCAGTTTCGGGACAGGGTTCGGCTACACCTTC. Its protein product is CASSFGTGFGYTF.

The chain links TRBV6-5 to TRBJ2-7; 9 nucleotides match TRBD1. This CDR3 contains 14 residues. Germline CDR1 reads MNHEY; CDR2 reads SVGAGI. Losses at the gene ends were 6 bases for V and 2 bases for J; bases not matched to a gene: 5. The CDR3 sequence is CASSLQGAAYEQYF. CDR3 nucleotide sequence: TGTGCCAGCAGCTTACAGGGGGCCGCCTACGAGCAGTACTTC.

This chain joins TRBV7-9 and TRBJ2-7; TRBD2 matches at 8 bases. The V and J ends lost 0 bases and 6 bases, in that order; junction bases with no gene match: 10. This CDR3 comprises 16 residues. Germline-derived CDR1 and CDR2 are SEHNR and FQNEAQ (reference sequence). Here the CDR3 reads CASSLATHSGGAEQYF. The CDR3 DNA follows: TGTGCCAGCAGCTTAGCTACTCACTCGGGAGGGGCCGAGCAGTACTTC. The full variable domain, its missing parts supplied by reference TRBV7-9 and TRBJ2-7, is DTGVSQNPRHKITKRGQNVTFRCDPISEHNRLYWYRQTLGQGPEFLTYFQNEAQLEKSRLLSDRFSAERPKGSFSTLEIQRTEQGDSAMYLCASSLATHSGGAEQYFGPGTRLTVT.

V gene TRBV6-5 combines with J gene TRBJ2-2, with D hard to call. The germline CDR1 and CDR2 sequences are MNHEY and SVGAGI. The CDR3 is 14 residues long. V lost 4 bases and J 4 bases, leaving 10 bases between the germline ends. For the CDR3, the DNA is TGTGCCAGCAGTTTTCTAGGTGCCACCGGGGAGCTGTTTTTT. This translates into CASSFLGATGELFF.

This chain joins TRBV19 and TRBJ1-2; the D is unclear. Looked up from germline, CDR1 is LNHDA and CDR2 is SQIVND (reference sequence). There are 13 residues in the CDR3. V was trimmed by 4 bases and J by 0 bases, leaving 6 bases between them. The chain's CDR3 is CASSTIANYGYTF. CDR3 DNA: TGTGCCAGTAGTACTATAGCTAACTATGGCTACACCTTC.

This clone appeared a single time. The chain carries TRBV29-1 and TRBJ1-5, with no clear D. Per germline, CDR1 SQVTM and CDR2 ANQGSEA. This CDR3 spans 13 amino acids. With 4 bases removed from V and 3 bases from J, the gap between germline ends came to 10 bases. The CDR3 bases are TGCAGCGTTGGCCAGGCGTTCAATCAGCCCCAGCATTTT. As protein: CSVGQAFNQPQHF.

This clone was counted once. J is TRBJ1-3 and V is TRBV7-8; weak D call: TRBD1 (5 bases). Germline V gene sequence: CDR1 SGHVS, CDR2 FQNEAQ. V lost 0 bases and J 0 bases, leaving 12 bases between the germline ends. CDR3 length: 17 residues. This chain's CDR3 is CASSLAGQALSGNTIYF. The CDR3, as DNA: TGTGCCAGCAGCTTAGCTGGACAAGCACTCTCTGGAAACACCATATATTTT.

This chain connects TRBV19 to TRBJ2-7, with TRBD1 as a possible D gene (5 bases). The CDR3 sequence is 16 residues long. Germline V gives CDR1 LNHDA, CDR2 SQIVND (reference sequence). The V end lost 5 bases, the J end lost 1 base, and 18 bases lay between the germline ends. CDR3 sequence reads: CASSFQGPQASYEQYF. In DNA, the CDR3 is TGTGCCAGTAGTTTCCAGGGCCCCCAGGCTTCCTACGAGCAGTACTTC.

The J gene is TRBJ2-3, the V gene TRBV19; 9 bases agree with TRBD2. The CDR3 consists of 14 residues. J was trimmed by 4 bases and V by 5 bases; bases with no gene match: 4. CDR1 LNHDA and CDR2 SQIVND come from the germline V gene (reference sequence). CDR3 nucleotide sequence: TGTGCCAGTAGTCGTAGCGGGAGCTCAGATACGCAGTATTTT. As protein: CASSRSGSSDTQYF.

This chain links TRBV9 with TRBJ2-7; a possible D gene is TRBD2 (7 bases). CDR3 length equals 15 residues. The germline gives CDR1 SGDLS, CDR2 YYNGEE. V lost 3 bases to trimming and J lost 3 bases, with 16 bases between them. The CDR3: CASSALGGLIYEQYF. The CDR3 nucleotides read TGTGCCAGCAGCGCACTCGGGGGGCTAATCTACGAGCAGTACTTC.

This rearrangement joins TRBV25-1 to TRBJ2-1, with TRBD2 matching 8 bases. J lost 8 bases, V lost 6 bases, and 3 bases had no gene match. Germline V gene sequence: CDR1 MGHDK, CDR2 SYGVNS. This CDR3 is 12 amino acids long. This chain's CDR3 is CASSPGGDEQFF. Written as DNA, the CDR3 is TGTGCCAGCAGCCCGGGAGGGGATGAGCAGTTCTTC.

The chain uses TRBV28 and TRBJ2-5; 9 bases map to TRBD1. CDR3 size: 15 residues. CDR1 and CDR2 (germline): MDHEN, SYDVKM. The V segment lost 5 bases and the J segment 4 bases; nucleotides outside the gene matches: 8. The DNA of the CDR3 is TGTGCCAGCAGTACTACCGGGACAGGGATAGAGACCCAGTACTTC. Translating gives CASSTTGTGIETQYF.

This chain connects TRBV5-1 to TRBJ2-1; 9 bases line up with TRBD1. The ends lost 2 bases at V and 6 bases at J; junction bases unmatched: 6. Germline V gene data show CDR1 as SGHRS and CDR2 as YFSETQ. This CDR3 has 15 amino acids. CDR3 in DNA: TGCGCCAGCAGCTTTATGGGACAGGGATTCAATGAGCAGTTCTTC. Its translation: CASSFMGQGFNEQFF.

The chain links TRBV4-3 to TRBJ1-4; D is perhaps TRBD1 (5 bases). This CDR3 has 16 residues. Deletions cut 0 bases from V and 3 bases from J, with 11 bases between. Germline CDR1 is LGHNA and CDR2 is YSLEER. CDR3 nucleotide sequence: TGCGCCAGCAGCCAAGACGGGAGGGGATCTAATGAAAAACTGTTTTTT. It translates to CASSQDGRGSNEKLFF.

The chain is built from TRBV5-1 and TRBJ2-5, with 9 nucleotides matching TRBD1. The CDR3 sequence is 14 residues long. Germline loops: CDR1 SGHRS, CDR2 YFSETQ. V dropped 4 bases and J dropped 5; count of bases not matched to a gene: 6. DNA of the CDR3: TGCGCCAGCAGCGAGGGACAGGGATCGGAGACCCAGTACTTC. It yields the protein CASSEGQGSETQYF.

The V call is TRBV18, the J call TRBJ2-2; D remains ambiguous. CDR1 is KGHSH and CDR2 is LQKENI in the germline V gene. With 0 bases removed from V and 5 bases from J, the gap between germline ends came to 7 bases. CDR3 length: 14 residues. The chain's CDR3 is CASSPPSVTGELFF. In nucleotides, the CDR3 is TGTGCCAGCTCACCACCTTCGGTAACCGGGGAGCTGTTTTTT.